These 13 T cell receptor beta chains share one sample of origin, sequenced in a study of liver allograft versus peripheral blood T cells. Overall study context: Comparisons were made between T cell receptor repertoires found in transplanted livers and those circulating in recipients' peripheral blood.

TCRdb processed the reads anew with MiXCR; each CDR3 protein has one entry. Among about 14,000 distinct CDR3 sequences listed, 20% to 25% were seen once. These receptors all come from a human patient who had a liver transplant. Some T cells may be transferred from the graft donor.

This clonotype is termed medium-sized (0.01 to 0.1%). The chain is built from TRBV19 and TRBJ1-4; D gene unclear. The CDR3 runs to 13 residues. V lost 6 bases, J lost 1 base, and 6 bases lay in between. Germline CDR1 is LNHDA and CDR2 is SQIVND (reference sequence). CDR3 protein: CASRVGTNEKLFF. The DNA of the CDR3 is TGTGCCAGTAGGGTAGGAACTAATGAAAAACTGTTTTTT.

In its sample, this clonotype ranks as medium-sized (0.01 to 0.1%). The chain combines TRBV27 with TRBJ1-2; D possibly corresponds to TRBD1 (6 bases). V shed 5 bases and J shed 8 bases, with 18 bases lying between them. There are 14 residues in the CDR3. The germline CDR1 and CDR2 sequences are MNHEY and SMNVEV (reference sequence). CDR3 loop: CASSPWDTLEGYTF. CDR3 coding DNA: TGTGCCAGCAGTCCTTGGGACACCCTGGAGGGCTACACCTTC.

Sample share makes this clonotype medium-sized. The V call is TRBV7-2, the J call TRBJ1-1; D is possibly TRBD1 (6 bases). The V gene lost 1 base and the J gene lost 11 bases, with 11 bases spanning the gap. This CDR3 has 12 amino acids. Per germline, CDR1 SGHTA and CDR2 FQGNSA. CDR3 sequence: CASSLGGGYAFF. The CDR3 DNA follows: TGTGCCAGCAGCTTAGGAGGGGGTTATGCTTTCTTT.

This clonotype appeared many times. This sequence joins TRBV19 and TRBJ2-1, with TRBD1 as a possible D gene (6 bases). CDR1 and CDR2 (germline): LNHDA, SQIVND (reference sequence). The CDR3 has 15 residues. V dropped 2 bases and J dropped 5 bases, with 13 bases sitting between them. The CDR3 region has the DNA TGTGCCAGTAGTATATTGGGGGCCTTGAACAATGAGCAGTTCTTC. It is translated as CASSILGALNNEQFF.

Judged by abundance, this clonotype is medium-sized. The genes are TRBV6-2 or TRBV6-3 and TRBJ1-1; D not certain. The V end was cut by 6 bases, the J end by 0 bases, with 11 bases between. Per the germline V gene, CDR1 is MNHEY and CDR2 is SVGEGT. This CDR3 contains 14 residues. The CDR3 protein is CASSKEGMNTEAFF. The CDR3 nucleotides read TGTGCCAGCAGCAAGGAGGGCATGAACACTGAAGCTTTCTTT.

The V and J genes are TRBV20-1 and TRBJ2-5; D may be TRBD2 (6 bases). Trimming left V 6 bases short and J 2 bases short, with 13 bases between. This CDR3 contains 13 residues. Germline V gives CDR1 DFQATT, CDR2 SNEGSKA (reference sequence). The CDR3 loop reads CSATRRVQETQYF. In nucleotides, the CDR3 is TGCAGTGCGACTAGGAGGGTGCAAGAGACCCAGTACTTC.

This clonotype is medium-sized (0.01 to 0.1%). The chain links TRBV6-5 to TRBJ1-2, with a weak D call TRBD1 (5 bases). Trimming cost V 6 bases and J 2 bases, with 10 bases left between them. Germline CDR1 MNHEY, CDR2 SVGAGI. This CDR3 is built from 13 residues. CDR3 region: CASSRDGNYGYTF. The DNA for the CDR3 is TGTGCCAGCAGCAGGGACGGAAACTATGGCTACACCTTC.

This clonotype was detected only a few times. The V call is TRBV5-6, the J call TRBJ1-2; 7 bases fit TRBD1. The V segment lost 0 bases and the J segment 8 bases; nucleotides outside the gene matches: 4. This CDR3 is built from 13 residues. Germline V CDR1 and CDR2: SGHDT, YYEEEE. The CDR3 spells CASSLGRGLGYTF. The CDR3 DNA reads TGTGCCAGCAGCTTGGGTAGGGGGCTCGGCTACACCTTC.

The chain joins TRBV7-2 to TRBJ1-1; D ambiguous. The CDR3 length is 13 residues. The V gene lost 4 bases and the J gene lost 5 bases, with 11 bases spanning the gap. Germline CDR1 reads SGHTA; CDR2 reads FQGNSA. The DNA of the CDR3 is TGTGCCAGCAGCTACCAGGTGGATACTGAAGCTTTCTTT. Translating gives CASSYQVDTEAFF. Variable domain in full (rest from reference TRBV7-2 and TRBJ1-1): GAGVSQSPSNKVTEKGKDVELRCDPISGHTALYWYRQSLGQGLEFLIYFQGNSAPDKSGLPSDRFSAERTGGSVSTLTIQRTQQEDSAVYLCASSYQVDTEAFFGQGTRLTVV.

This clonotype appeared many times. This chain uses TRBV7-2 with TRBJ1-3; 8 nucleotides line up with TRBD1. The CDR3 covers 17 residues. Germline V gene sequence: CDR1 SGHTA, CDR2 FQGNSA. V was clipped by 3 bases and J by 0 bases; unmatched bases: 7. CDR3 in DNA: TGTGCCAGCAGCTTGGTGACAGGGGTGTTCTCTGGAAACACCATATATTTT. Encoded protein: CASSLVTGVFSGNTIYF.

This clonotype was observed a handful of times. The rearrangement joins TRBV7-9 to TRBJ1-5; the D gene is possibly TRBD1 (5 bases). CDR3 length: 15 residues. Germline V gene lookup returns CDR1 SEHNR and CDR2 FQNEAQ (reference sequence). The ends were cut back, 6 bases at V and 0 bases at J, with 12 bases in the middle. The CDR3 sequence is CASSRGAGSNQPQHF. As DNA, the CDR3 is TGTGCCAGCAGTCGAGGGGCAGGTAGCAATCAGCCCCAGCATTTT.

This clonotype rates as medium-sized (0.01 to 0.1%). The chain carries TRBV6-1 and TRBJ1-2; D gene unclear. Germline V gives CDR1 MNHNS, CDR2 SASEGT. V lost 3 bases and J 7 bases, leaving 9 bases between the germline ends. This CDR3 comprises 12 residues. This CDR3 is CASSEGDFGYTF. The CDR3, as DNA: TGTGCCAGCAGTGAGGGAGATTTTGGCTACACCTTC.

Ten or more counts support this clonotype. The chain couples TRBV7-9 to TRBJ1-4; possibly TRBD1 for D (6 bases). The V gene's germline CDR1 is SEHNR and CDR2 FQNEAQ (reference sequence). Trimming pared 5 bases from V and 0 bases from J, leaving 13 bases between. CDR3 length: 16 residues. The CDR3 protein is CASSRGGFATNEKLFF. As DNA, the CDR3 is TGTGCCAGCAGCCGAGGGGGATTTGCAACTAATGAAAAACTGTTTTTT.